These 11 T cell receptor beta chains originate from one sample sequenced in a study of cytomegalovirus exposure and HLA in healthy donors. PCR used 60 Vbeta primers and 13 Jbeta primers. Method: immunoSEQ multiplex PCR; TCRdb's copy keeps in-frame clones and lacks some. The sample includes roughly 200,000 clones, more than 65% of them seen just once. The sequenced sample consisted of PBMCs. The source is a man aged 45-60 years in good health and CMV-seronegative.

This clone was counted once. The chain combines TRBV27 with TRBJ1-4; 11 bases align to TRBD1. In germline, CDR1 is MNHEY, CDR2 SMNVEV (reference sequence). The V and J ends lost 5 bases and 7 bases, in that order; junction bases with no gene match: 15. CDR3 length: 18 residues. For the CDR3, the DNA is TGTGCCAGCAGTGACCTATGGACAGGGGGCGAGATCGGTGAAAAACTGTTTTTT. Residues: CASSDLWTGGEIGEKLFF.

This clone has just a few counts. The chain couples TRBV7-3 to TRBJ2-3, with 9 positions matching TRBD2. The CDR3 runs to 15 residues. The germline V gene has CDR1 SGHTA and CDR2 FQGTGA. V shed 4 bases, J shed 4 bases, and the junction held 6 bases outside the gene matches. The DNA for the CDR3 is TGTGCCAGCAGCTCTGGCGGGAGGGCCCCAGATACGCAGTATTTT. It encodes CASSSGGRAPDTQYF. Full variable domain (outside the CDR3, taken from reference TRBV7-3 and TRBJ2-3): GAGVSQTPSNKVTEKGKYVELRCDPISGHTALYWYRQSLGQGPEFLIYFQGTGAADDSGLPNDRFFAVRPEGSVSTLKIQRTERGDSAVYLCASSSGGRAPDTQYFGPGTRLTVL.

The gene calls are TRBV5-4 and TRBJ2-5, with TRBD2 matching over 15 bases. Germline CDR1 and CDR2: SGHNT and YYREEE (reference sequence). The CDR3 is 19 amino acids. Unmatched junction bases numbered 14, after V lost 4 bases and J lost 4 bases. The CDR3 DNA is TGTGCCAGCAGCCTACACCCCGGACTAGCGGGAGGGGGATTAGAGACCCAGTACTTC. This sequence encodes CASSLHPGLAGGGLETQYF.

The rearrangement joins TRBV29-1 to TRBJ1-1; 8 nucleotides agree with TRBD1. Trimming at V came to 7 bases and at J to 7 bases, leaving 5 bases not matched to a gene. Per germline, CDR1 SQVTM and CDR2 ANQGSEA. CDR3 length: 11 residues. The chain's CDR3 is CSERTGIEAFF. Here the CDR3 DNA reads TGCAGCGAGCGGACAGGGATTGAAGCTTTCTTT.

The chain combines TRBV7-4 with TRBJ2-7; 8 nucleotides line up with TRBD1. Trimming removed 6 bases from V and 4 bases from J; junction bases left unmatched: 5. The germline gives CDR1 SGHVT, CDR2 SQSDAQ. The length of the CDR3 is 13 residues. The CDR3 protein is CASSGQGTYEQYF. The CDR3 nucleotides are TGTGCCAGCAGTGGACAGGGAACATACGAGCAGTACTTC.

This clone has only a few counts. The chain links TRBV4-1 to TRBJ1-2; weak D call: TRBD1 (6 bases). From germline, CDR1 is MGHRA and CDR2 YSYEKL. Trimming took off 2 bases at V and 6 bases at J, with 16 bases between the two ends. The CDR3 extends over 15 amino acids. The CDR3 loop reads CASSQLTGGGDGYTF. CDR3 nucleotides: TGCGCCAGCAGCCAACTGACAGGTGGAGGCGATGGCTACACCTTC.

This clone was seen a handful of times. V is TRBV7-2 and J is TRBJ2-1; 7 nucleotides match TRBD2. V dropped 1 base and J dropped 4; count of bases not matched to a gene: 4. CDR1 and CDR2 (germline): SGHTA, FQGNSA. The CDR3 extends over 15 amino acids. As DNA, the CDR3 is TGTGCCAGCAGCTTAGGAGCGGGAAAATACAATGAGCAGTTCTTC. Protein product: CASSLGAGKYNEQFF.

The chain combines TRBV4-1 with TRBJ2-7; weak D call: TRBD1 (6 bases). Germline V gives CDR1 MGHRA, CDR2 YSYEKL. Trimming stripped 4 bases from V and 5 bases from J, with 9 bases between. This CDR3 is 12 amino acids long. This chain's CDR3 is CASSPDRNEQYF. CDR3 in DNA: TGCGCCAGCAGCCCAGACAGGAACGAGCAGTACTTC.

This chain joins TRBV2 and TRBJ1-4; a possible D gene is TRBD1 (5 bases). Germline values: CDR1 SNHLY, CDR2 FYNNEI. Between the trimmed V and J ends, which lost 8 bases and 4 bases, there was a span of 11 bases. This CDR3 is 13 amino acids long. This CDR3 reads CASERQHNEKLFF. In nucleotides, the CDR3 is TGTGCCAGCGAGAGACAGCATAATGAAAAACTGTTTTTT. Variable domain in full (rest from reference TRBV2 and TRBJ1-4): EPEVTQTPSHQVTQMGQEVILRCVPISNHLYFYWYRQILGQKVEFLVSFYNNEISEKSEIFDDQFSVERPDGSNFTLKIRSTKLEDSAMYFCASERQHNEKLFFGSGTQLSVL.

The V and J genes are TRBV5-1 and TRBJ2-3, with TRBD1 matching 10 bases. V shed 4 bases and J 0 bases; nucleotides not matched to a gene: 2. The CDR3 loop spans 15 amino acids. Germline V lookup: CDR1 SGHRS, CDR2 YFSETQ. In DNA form, the CDR3 reads TGCGCCAGCAGCCCGGGACAGGGGAGCACAGATACGCAGTATTTT. This gives the protein CASSPGQGSTDTQYF.

The chain carries TRBV10-1 and TRBJ1-1, with D hard to call. The germline V and J ends were trimmed by 2 bases and 1 base, with 5 bases remaining between them. CDR3 length: 13 amino acids. The germline V gene encodes CDR1 WNHNN and CDR2 SYGVQD (reference sequence). CDR3 loop: CASSESGNTEAFF. CDR3 in DNA: TGCGCCAGCAGTGAGAGCGGGAACACTGAAGCTTTCTTT.